These 25 T cell receptor beta chains came from one sample sequenced in a study of T cells in Graves' hyperthyroidism and ophthalmopathy. What was amplified from RNA transcripts were TCR beta CDR3 regions. An initial round of RT-PCR targeting the TCR CDR3 relied on the HTBI primer set. TCRdb re-analysed the multiplex PCR reads in MiXCR, keeping a single row per CDR3 protein. The profile shows almost 600,000 distinct CDR3 sequences, around 42% of them singletons. Material for sequencing was peripheral blood or thyroid tissue (not recorded which). Source of these receptors: a woman under 30 with Graves' hyperthyroidism.

The chain uses TRBV15 and TRBJ2-7, with D perhaps matching TRBD1 or TRBD2 (5 bases each). Germline assignment: CDR1 LNHNV and CDR2 YYDKDF (reference sequence). This CDR3 is built from 15 residues. The V end was cut by 3 bases, the J end by 5 bases, with 17 bases between. For the CDR3, the DNA is TGTGCCACCAGCAGGGATCCGGGACCAGCTGACGAGCAGTACTTC. The encoded protein is CATSRDPGPADEQYF.

The chain combines TRBV7-8 with TRBJ2-7; maybe TRBD2 (7 bases). The CDR3 runs to 15 residues. From germline, CDR1 is SGHVS and CDR2 FQNEAQ. V lost 4 bases to trimming and J lost 4 bases, with 17 bases between them. CDR3 DNA sequence: TGTGCCAGCAGCTGGCCCCCCAGGGGAGGGTACGAGCAGTACTTC. Translation gives CASSWPPRGGYEQYF. Together with reference TRBV7-8 and TRBJ2-7, the CDR3 gives the full variable domain: GAGVSQSPRYKVAKRGQDVALRCDPISGHVSLFWYQQALGQGPEFLTYFQNEAQLDKSGLPSDRFFAERPEGSVSTLKIQRTQQEDSAVYLCASSWPPRGGYEQYFGPGTRLTVT.

V gene TRBV10-3 combines with J gene TRBJ2-6, with TRBD1 identical over 9 bases. Germline V gene sequence: CDR1 ENHRY, CDR2 SYGVKD. The CDR3 covers 16 residues. Trimming removed 4 bases from V and 2 bases from J; junction bases left unmatched: 3. As DNA, the CDR3 is TGTGCCATCAGTGCTAGGGACAGGGCTGGGGCCAACGTCCTGACTTTC. Translating it yields CAISARDRAGANVLTF.

As for this clonotype: A clone one base away is much larger, so this may be a read error. CDR3 coding DNA: TGTGCCAGCAGCTTGGTTAGCGGGAGGCACACCGGGGAGCCGTTTTTT. It encodes CASSLVSGRHTGEPFF. The chain links TRBV13 to TRBJ2-2, with 10 bases matching TRBD2. The germline gives CDR1 PRHDT, CDR2 FYEKMQ (reference sequence). This CDR3 is 16 amino acids long. Together with reference TRBV13 and TRBJ2-2, the CDR3 gives the full variable domain: AAGVIQSPRHLIKEKRETATLKCYPIPRHDTVYWYQQGPGQDPQFLISFYEKMQSDKGSIPDRFSAQQFSDYHSELNMSSLELGDSALYFCASSLVSGRHTGEPFFGEGSRLTVL.

This clonotype occurred many times. This may arise from a read error, as a much more abundant clone is one base away. The CDR3 nucleotides are TGCAGCGTTGAAGATTGGACAGGGGTGGGTGAGCAGTACTTC. Amino acid sequence: CSVEDWTGVGEQYF. This chain connects TRBV29-1 to TRBJ2-7; 9 positions agree with TRBD1. V was clipped by 0 bases and J by 7 bases; unmatched bases: 7. CDR1 and CDR2 (germline): SQVTM, ANQGSEA. The CDR3 totals 14 residues.

This clonotype was counted a few times. The V and J genes are TRBV20-1 and TRBJ2-1, with a possible D match to TRBD1 (5 bases). Trimming removed 1 base at V and 5 bases at J, with 15 bases between. CDR1 and CDR2 (germline): DFQATT, SNEGSKA (reference sequence). This CDR3 has 15 amino acids. CDR3 nucleotide sequence: TGCAGTGCTAGAGTCTTACTTGGCAGGGACAATGAGCAGTTCTTC. Amino acids: CSARVLLGRDNEQFF.

The chain joins TRBV7-9 to TRBJ1-6; D gene ambiguous. V shed 5 bases and J shed 7 bases, with 15 bases lying between them. The CDR3 consists of 15 residues. Per germline, CDR1 SEHNR and CDR2 FQNEAQ (reference sequence). The CDR3 sequence is CASSQVDFGNSPLHF. The DNA of the CDR3 is TGTGCCAGCAGCCAGGTGGACTTTGGGAATTCACCCCTCCACTTT.

The chain links TRBV5-1 to TRBJ1-1, with D perhaps matching TRBD1 (6 bases). CDR1 is SGHRS and CDR2 is YFSETQ in the germline V gene. V was shortened by 1 base and J by 4 bases, with 11 bases between the two germline ends. This CDR3 contains 14 residues. The CDR3 loop is CASSLSGDLTEAFF. CDR3 nucleotides: TGCGCCAGCAGCTTGTCAGGGGATCTCACTGAAGCTTTCTTT.

This clonotype appeared many times. V and J are TRBV19 and TRBJ2-6; no clear D gene. CDR3 length equals 15 residues. V lost 2 bases to trimming and J lost 0 bases, with 5 bases between them. Germline lookup yields CDR1 LNHDA and CDR2 SQIVND (reference sequence). CDR3 in DNA: TGTGCCAGTAGTATAAATTTCTCTGGGGCCAACGTCCTGACTTTC. This translates into CASSINFSGANVLTF.

With regard to this clonotype: With a much larger clone just one base away, this may be a read error. The V and J genes are TRBV6-5 and TRBJ1-4; no firm D call. This CDR3 contains 15 residues. Germline V gene data show CDR1 as MNHEY and CDR2 as SVGAGI. The CDR3 bases are TGTGCCAGCAGTTACTCGGCAGGAGCAAATGGAAAACTGTTTTTT. This encodes CASSYSAGANGKLFF.

J is TRBJ1-2 and V is TRBV20-1; weak D call: TRBD1 (5 bases). V lost 0 bases, J lost 11 bases, and 13 bases lay in between. The V gene's germline CDR1 is DFQATT and CDR2 SNEGSKA (reference sequence). CDR3 length: 12 residues. The CDR3, as DNA: TGCAGTGCTAGAGATGAGGCGGGGGGGTACACCTTC. Translating gives CSARDEAGGYTF.

As to this clonotype: In this CDR3 the conserved last residue, phenylalanine or tryptophan, is missing, so a read error is likely. The chain carries TRBV20-1 and TRBJ2-7; D not resolved. This CDR3 spans 10 amino acids. V was shortened by 3 bases and J by 5 bases, with 5 bases between the two germline ends. The V gene's germline CDR1 is DFQATT and CDR2 SNEGSKA (reference sequence). The DNA for the CDR3 is TGCAGTGCTAGGGCCGACGAGCAGTACCTC. Protein sequence: CSARADEQYL.

This chain links TRBV24-1 with TRBJ1-2; the D gene is possibly TRBD1 (6 bases). Germline V lookup: CDR1 KGHDR, CDR2 SFDVKD. This CDR3 contains 14 residues. Trimming removed 3 bases at V and 4 bases at J, with 11 bases between. In nucleotides, the CDR3 is TGTGCCACCAGTGATGACAGGCGCGGCTATGGCTACACCTTC. Amino acid sequence: CATSDDRRGYGYTF.

V gene TRBV20-1 combines with J gene TRBJ2-5; TRBD2 matches 7 bases. The V and J ends lost 0 bases and 3 bases, in that order; junction bases with no gene match: 4. Germline CDR1 is DFQATT and CDR2 is SNEGSKA (reference sequence). The CDR3 has 14 amino acids. This CDR3 reads CSAREGGMEETQYF. As DNA, the CDR3 is TGCAGTGCTAGAGAGGGAGGGATGGAAGAGACCCAGTACTTC.

The chain joins TRBV11-1 to TRBJ2-3; 8 positions agree with TRBD2. The germline CDR1 and CDR2 sequences are SGHAT and FQDESV (reference sequence). The J segment lost 1 base and the V segment lost 1 base, leaving 4 bases of the junction unmatched. The CDR3 runs to 16 residues. CDR3 loop: CASSLELADRTDTQYF. The CDR3 DNA reads TGTGCCAGCAGCTTAGAACTAGCGGACCGCACAGATACGCAGTATTTT.

The V and J genes are TRBV29-1 and TRBJ1-2; TRBD1 aligns across 7 bases. Looked up from germline, CDR1 is SQVTM and CDR2 is ANQGSEA. Germline trimming cut 6 bases from V and 0 bases from J; bases unmatched to any gene: 7. The CDR3 loop spans 14 amino acids. The CDR3 spells CSVTGDSSNYGYTF. The DNA for the CDR3 is TGCAGCGTGACCGGGGACAGTTCTAACTATGGCTACACCTTC.

This clonotype was seen many times. The chain is built from TRBV2 and TRBJ2-7; 13 bases line up with TRBD2. The CDR3 covers 14 residues. Germline V gene data show CDR1 as SNHLY and CDR2 as FYNNEI. V lost 5 bases, J lost 9 bases, and 7 bases stayed unmatched. The CDR3 is CASSRLAGGLGQYF. In DNA, the CDR3 is TGTGCCAGCAGTCGACTAGCGGGAGGATTGGGGCAGTACTTC.

The chain couples TRBV27 to TRBJ2-7; 7 bases line up with TRBD2. CDR1 and CDR2 (germline): MNHEY, SMNVEV (reference sequence). The CDR3 has 13 amino acids. V shed 8 bases and J 6 bases; nucleotides not matched to a gene: 10. CDR3 in amino acids: CASSFRGRAEQYF. CDR3 bases: TGTGCCAGCTCCTTTCGCGGGAGAGCCGAGCAGTACTTC.

This clonotype was picked up many times. V usage is TRBV19 and J usage is TRBJ1-1; no reliable D call. Trimming removed 1 base from V and 6 bases from J, with 15 bases in between. The CDR3 has 15 residues. Germline assignment: CDR1 LNHDA and CDR2 SQIVND (reference sequence). The CDR3 loop is CASSIAGEGTPEAFF. The CDR3 nucleotides read TGTGCCAGTAGTATAGCTGGGGAGGGTACTCCTGAAGCTTTCTTT.

The V and J genes are TRBV7-3 and TRBJ2-7; D not resolved. There are 15 residues in the CDR3. CDR1 SGHTA and CDR2 FQGTGA come from the germline V gene. V was trimmed by 4 bases and J by 5 bases, leaving 18 bases between them. CDR3 loop: CASSYPGPSGHEQYF. The CDR3 nucleotides are TGTGCCAGCAGCTACCCTGGGCCGTCTGGACACGAGCAGTACTTC. The full variable domain, its missing parts supplied by reference TRBV7-3 and TRBJ2-7, is GAGVSQTPSNKVTEKGKYVELRCDPISGHTALYWYRQSLGQGPEFLIYFQGTGAADDSGLPNDRFFAVRPEGSVSTLKIQRTERGDSAVYLCASSYPGPSGHEQYFGPGTRLTVT.

This clonotype was picked up many times. CDR3 amino acids: CASSYPGAHIVGNTEAFF. The CDR3, as DNA: TGTGCCAGCAGCTATCCCGGGGCCCATATAGTGGGGAACACTGAAGCTTTCTTT. The chain couples TRBV7-9 to TRBJ1-1; weak D call: TRBD1 (5 bases). The CDR3 runs to 18 residues. The germline gives CDR1 SEHNR, CDR2 FQNEAQ (reference sequence). Trimming cost V 4 bases and J 1 base, with 22 bases left between them.

About this clonotype itself: Possible read error: a much larger clone is one base away. J is TRBJ2-7 and V is TRBV7-2; D not resolved. Germline V gene lookup returns CDR1 SGHTA and CDR2 FQGNSA. The CDR3 is 15 amino acids. V lost 11 bases, J lost 2 bases, and 22 bases lay in between. CDR3 protein: CAGNLDLISTYEQYF. CDR3 sequence (DNA): TGTGCCGGCAACTTAGATTTGATCAGTACCTACGAGCAGTACTTC.

For this clonotype: The junction departs from germline at one end; a sequencing error may be responsible. This chain links TRBV13 with TRBJ1-1, with a weak D call TRBD1 (6 bases). Germline V gene lookup returns CDR1 PRHDT and CDR2 FYEKMQ (reference sequence). The CDR3 length is 14 residues. The DNA of the CDR3 is TGTGCCACCAGCAGAGTTAGGGGGGACTACGAAGCTTTCTTT. This encodes CATSRVRGDYEAFF.

As to this clonotype: Germline is not matched at one junction end, which may reflect a read error. The chain has TRBV6-1 and TRBJ2-7; D unresolved. This CDR3 contains 11 residues. Germline assignment: CDR1 MNHNS and CDR2 SASEGT. The CDR3 region is CASSPSLEHYF. Written as DNA, the CDR3 is TGTGCCAGCTCACCATCCCTCGAGCATTACTTC.

This sequence joins TRBV3-1 and TRBJ2-2, with 7 bases matching TRBD2. V was clipped by 4 bases and J by 1 base; unmatched bases: 9. This CDR3 comprises 17 residues. Per germline, CDR1 LGHDT and CDR2 YNNKEL (reference sequence). The CDR3 DNA follows: TGTGCCAGCAGCCCCGGTTCTAGCGGACTGAACACCGGGGAGCTGTTTTTT. Translating gives CASSPGSSGLNTGELFF.